A selection of T cell receptor beta chains follows, all from one sample in a study of metastatic and nonmetastatic thyroid tumors. TCRdb re-analyzed the PCR reads using MiXCR. Of tens of thousands of clones listed, approximately 11% were seen once; the top ten hold approximately 10%. The specimen sequenced was blood. The source is a female donor with papillary thyroid cancer or a benign thyroid nodule (not recorded which). Some clones in this sample may be carry-over from other donors' samples. Each CDR3 is given with its conserved first and last residue. Fields, in order: V gene, J gene, clone size, D gene, CDR3 protein, CDR3 DNA. A D gene is named only where the DNA matches it firmly. Expanded clones get a size class; other rows say once, few or many, or leave the size out.

TRBV5-1	TRBJ2-7	many	NA	CASSLDIYYEQYF	TGCGCCAGCAGCTTGGACATTTACTACGAGCAGTACTTC
TRBV28	TRBJ2-6	many	NA	CASNAGANVLTF	TGTGCCAGCAACGCTGGGGCCAACGTCCTGACTTTC
TRBV9	TRBJ1-3	many	NA	CASSPGPSGNTIYF	TGTGCCAGCAGCCCCGGGCCTAGCGGAAACACCATATATTTT
TRBV3-1	TRBJ1-6	many	NA	CASSQSGKGRRNSPLHF	TGTGCCAGCAGCCAAAGTGGGAAGGGGCGTCGCAATTCACCCCTCCACTTT
TRBV7-8	TRBJ2-5	many	NA	CASSLNGVSGRQETQYF	TGTGCCAGCAGCTTAAACGGCGTTAGCGGTAGGCAAGAGACCCAGTACTTC
TRBV18	TRBJ2-7	NA	NA	CASSSGYEQYF	TGTGCCAGCTCATCAGGGTACGAGCAGTACTTC
TRBV24-1	TRBJ1-6	many	NA	CATSPPEGLFDNSPLHF	TGTGCCACCAGTCCGCCCGAGGGGTTGTTCGATAATTCACCCCTCCACTTT
TRBV5-1	TRBJ2-7	NA	NA	CASSRAQGRNYEQYF	TGCGCCAGCAGCCGCGCCCAGGGGCGGAATTACGAGCAGTACTTC
TRBV6-1	TRBJ1-2	medium-sized	NA	CASATGPLYGYTF	TGTGCCAGCGCAACGGGGCCGCTCTATGGCTACACCTTC
TRBV18	TRBJ1-1	many	NA	CASSQKSDTEAFF	TGTGCCAGCTCACAGAAGAGCGACACTGAAGCTTTCTTT
TRBV9	TRBJ2-7	many	NA	CASSVGPGGEQYF	TGTGCCAGCAGCGTAGGCCCCGGTGGCGAGCAGTACTTC
TRBV7-2	TRBJ1-2	many	NA	CASSLDQRPYGYTF	TGTGCCAGCAGCTTAGATCAGCGTCCATATGGCTACACCTTC
TRBV11-1	TRBJ2-3	NA	TRBD2	CASSLLGGFSTDTQYF	TGTGCCAGCAGCTTGCTGGGGGGGTTCAGCACAGATACGCAGTATTTT
TRBV19	TRBJ1-2	many	NA	CASSISSTGSHGYTF	TGTGCCAGTAGTATATCTAGCACAGGATCGCATGGCTACACCTTC
TRBV6-1	TRBJ2-7	many	TRBD1	CASSSVRTGLYEQYF	TGTGCCAGCAGTTCGGTCCGGACAGGGCTTTACGAGCAGTACTTC
TRBV13	TRBJ1-2	many	TRBD1	CASGIGTGVHYGYTF	TGTGCCAGCGGAATAGGGACAGGGGTTCACTATGGCTACACCTTC
TRBV18	TRBJ2-2	many	NA	CASSPRNTGELFF	TGTGCCAGCTCACCAAGGAACACCGGGGAGCTGTTTTTT
TRBV9	TRBJ2-5	NA	NA	CASSATPARAGETQYF	TGTGCCAGCAGCGCGACACCAGCTCGGGCCGGGGAGACCCAGTACTTC
TRBV11-2	TRBJ2-3	NA	TRBD2	CASSLEGGRVLDTQYF	TGTGCCAGCAGCTTAGAGGGCGGGAGGGTATTGGATACGCAGTATTTT
TRBV15	TRBJ2-7	few	TRBD1	CATSGDRFCEQYF	TGTGCCACCAGCGGGGACAGGTTTTGTGAGCAGTACTTC
TRBV6-1	TRBJ1-1	NA	NA	CASSGIPGFSEAFF	TGTGCCAGCAGTGGTATACCCGGGTTCTCTGAAGCTTTCTTT
TRBV4-3	TRBJ2-3	NA	NA	CASIQRGFTDAQYF	TGCGCCAGCATCCAGAGGGGGTTCACAGATGCGCAGTATTTT
TRBV18	TRBJ2-3	many	NA	CASSPGGGGMGDTQYF	TGTGCCAGCTCCCCCGGCGGAGGCGGGATGGGAGATACGCAGTATTTT
TRBV9	TRBJ2-4	NA	TRBD1	CASSAEQGSQNIQYF	TGTGCCAGCAGCGCCGAACAGGGGAGTCAAAACATTCAGTACTTC
TRBV28	TRBJ2-3	many	TRBD1	CASSGQGLWYF	TGTGCCAGCAGCGGACAGGGTTTGTGGTATTTT
TRBV18	TRBJ1-5	many	NA	CASSPGDNQPQHF	TGTGCCAGCTCACCAGGGGACAATCAGCCCCAGCATTTT
TRBV7-2	TRBJ2-1	many	TRBD1	CASSLQGAHEQFF	TGTGCCAGCAGCCTTCAGGGGGCCCATGAGCAGTTCTTC
TRBV7-9	TRBJ1-1	many	TRBD1	CASSLIRQGVEAFF	TGTGCCAGCAGCTTAATTCGACAGGGAGTCGAAGCTTTCTTT
TRBV11-2	TRBJ2-1	NA	TRBD2	CASSPTGTSGYNEQFF	TGTGCCAGCAGCCCGACCGGGACTAGCGGATACAATGAGCAGTTCTTC
TRBV7-3	TRBJ2-5	many	TRBD2	CASSPLAGGTETQYF	TGTGCCAGCAGCCCCCTAGCGGGAGGGACGGAGACCCAGTACTTC
TRBV6-2/TRBV6-3	TRBJ2-1	NA	NA	CASSYSGAVGYNEQFF	TGTGCCAGCAGTTACTCGGGAGCGGTTGGGTACAATGAGCAGTTCTTC
TRBV7-9	TRBJ2-1	many	NA	CASSSGGLGYEQFF	TGTGCCAGCAGCTCAGGGGGACTAGGATATGAGCAGTTCTTC
TRBV28	TRBJ2-7	many	NA	CASSFLAPGRYYEQYF	TGTGCCAGCAGTTTCCTGGCACCCGGGAGATACTACGAGCAGTACTTC
TRBV6-1	TRBJ2-1	many	TRBD1	CASRETGIGGEQFF	TGTGCCAGCAGGGAGACAGGGATTGGGGGTGAGCAGTTCTTC
TRBV2	TRBJ1-6	many	NA	CASSVEGLGSPLHF	TGTGCCAGCAGTGTAGAGGGGTTAGGATCACCCCTCCACTTT
TRBV4-2	TRBJ2-1	NA	TRBD2	CASSQGVGGRAFGSYNEQFF	TGTGCCAGCAGCCAAGGGGTTGGCGGGAGGGCCTTTGGCTCCTACAATGAGCAGTTCTTC